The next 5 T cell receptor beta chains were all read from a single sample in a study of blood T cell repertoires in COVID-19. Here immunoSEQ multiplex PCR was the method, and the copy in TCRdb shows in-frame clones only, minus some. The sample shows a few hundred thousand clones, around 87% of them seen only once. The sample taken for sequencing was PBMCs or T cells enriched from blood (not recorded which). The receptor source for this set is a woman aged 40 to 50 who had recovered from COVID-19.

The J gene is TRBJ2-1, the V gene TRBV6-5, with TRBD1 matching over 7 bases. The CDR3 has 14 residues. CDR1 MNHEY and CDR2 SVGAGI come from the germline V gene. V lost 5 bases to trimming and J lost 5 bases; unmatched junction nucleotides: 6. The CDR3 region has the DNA TGTGCCAGCAGTCTCCGGGACAGACACAATGAGCAGTTCTTC. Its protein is CASSLRDRHNEQFF.

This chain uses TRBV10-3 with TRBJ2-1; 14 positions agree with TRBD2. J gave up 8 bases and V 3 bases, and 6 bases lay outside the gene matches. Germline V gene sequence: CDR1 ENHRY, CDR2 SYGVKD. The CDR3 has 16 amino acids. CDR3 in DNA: TGTGCCATCAGTGACCCTGGGACTAGCGGGAGAGATGAGCAGTTCTTC. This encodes CAISDPGTSGRDEQFF.

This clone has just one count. The CDR3 DNA follows: TGTGCCAGCAGTTACTTCGGAGGCTACAATGAGCAGTTCTTC. Translation: CASSYFGGYNEQFF. This chain uses TRBV6-5 with TRBJ2-1, with D possibly TRBD2 on 5 matching bases. The length of the CDR3 is 14 residues. V lost 1 base to trimming and J lost 3 bases, with 7 bases between them. Germline-derived CDR1 and CDR2 are MNHEY and SVGAGI.

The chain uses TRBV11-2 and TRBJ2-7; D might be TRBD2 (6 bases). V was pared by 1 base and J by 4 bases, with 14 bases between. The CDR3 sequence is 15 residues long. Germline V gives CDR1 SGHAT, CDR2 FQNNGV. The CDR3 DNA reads TGTGCCAGCAGCTTAGCTGGGGGAGGAGAGTACGAGCAGTACTTC. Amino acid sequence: CASSLAGGGEYEQYF.

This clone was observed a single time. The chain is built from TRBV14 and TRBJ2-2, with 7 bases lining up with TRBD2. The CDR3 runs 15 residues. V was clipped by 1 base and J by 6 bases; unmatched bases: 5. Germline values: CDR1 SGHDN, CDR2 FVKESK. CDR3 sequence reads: CASSQGLASPGELFF. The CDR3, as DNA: TGTGCCAGCAGCCAAGGACTAGCCAGTCCCGGGGAGCTGTTTTTT.